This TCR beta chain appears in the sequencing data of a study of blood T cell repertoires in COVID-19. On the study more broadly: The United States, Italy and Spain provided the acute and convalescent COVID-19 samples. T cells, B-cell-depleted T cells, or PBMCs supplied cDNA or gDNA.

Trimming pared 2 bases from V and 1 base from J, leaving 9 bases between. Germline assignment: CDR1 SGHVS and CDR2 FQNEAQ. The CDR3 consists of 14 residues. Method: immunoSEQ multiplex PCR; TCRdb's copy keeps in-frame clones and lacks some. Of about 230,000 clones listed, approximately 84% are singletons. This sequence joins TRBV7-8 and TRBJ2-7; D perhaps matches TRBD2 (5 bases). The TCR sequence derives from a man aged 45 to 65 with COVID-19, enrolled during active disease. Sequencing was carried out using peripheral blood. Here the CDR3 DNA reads TGTGCCAGCAGCTTAAGCGGAGCATCCTACGAGCAGTACTTC. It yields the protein CASSLSGASYEQYF.